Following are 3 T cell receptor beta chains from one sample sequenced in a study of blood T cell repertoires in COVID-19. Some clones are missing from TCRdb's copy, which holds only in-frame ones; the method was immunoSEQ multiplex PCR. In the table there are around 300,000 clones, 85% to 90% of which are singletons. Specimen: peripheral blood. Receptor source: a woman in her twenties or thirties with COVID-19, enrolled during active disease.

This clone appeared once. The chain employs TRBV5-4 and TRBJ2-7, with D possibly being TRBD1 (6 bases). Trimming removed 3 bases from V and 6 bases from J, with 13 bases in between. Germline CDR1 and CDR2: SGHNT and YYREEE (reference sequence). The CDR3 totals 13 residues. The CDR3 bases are TGTGCCAGCAGCTCGGAGACAGGAGGCGAGCAGTACTTC. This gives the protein CASSSETGGEQYF.

This CDR3 is CASIDQQGSGNTIYF. The CDR3 bases are TGTGCCAGCATCGACCAACAGGGGTCTGGAAACACCATATATTTT. V usage is TRBV5-4 and J usage is TRBJ1-3; 7 bases are shared with TRBD1. Germline CDR1 reads SGHNT; CDR2 reads YYREEE (reference sequence). CDR3 size: 15 residues. The V segment lost 6 bases and the J segment 1 base; nucleotides outside the gene matches: 7.

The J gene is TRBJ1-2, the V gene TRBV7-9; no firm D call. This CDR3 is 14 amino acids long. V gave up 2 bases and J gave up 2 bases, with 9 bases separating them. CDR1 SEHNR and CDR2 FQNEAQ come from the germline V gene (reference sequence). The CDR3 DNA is TGTGCCAGCAGCTTAAATTTACAGAACTATGGCTACACCTTC. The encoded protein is CASSLNLQNYGYTF.